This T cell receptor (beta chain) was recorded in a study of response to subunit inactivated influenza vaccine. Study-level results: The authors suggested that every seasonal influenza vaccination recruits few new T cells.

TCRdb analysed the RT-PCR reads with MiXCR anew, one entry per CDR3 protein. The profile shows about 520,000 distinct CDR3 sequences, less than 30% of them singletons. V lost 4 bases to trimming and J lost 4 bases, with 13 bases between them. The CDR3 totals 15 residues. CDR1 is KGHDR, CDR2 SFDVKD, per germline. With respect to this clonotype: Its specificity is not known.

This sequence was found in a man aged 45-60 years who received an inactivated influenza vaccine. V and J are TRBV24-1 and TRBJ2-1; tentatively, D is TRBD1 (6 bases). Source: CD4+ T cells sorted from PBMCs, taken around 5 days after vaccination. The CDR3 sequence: CATSDPGQTYNEQFF. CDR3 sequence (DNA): TGTGCCACCAGTGACCCGGGACAAACTTACAATGAGCAGTTCTTC.